This is a list of T cell receptor beta chains from one sample in a study of spatial heterogeneity in lung cancer. MiXCR, run by TCRdb on the 5' RACE reads, gives a single entry per CDR3 protein. The data show around 74,000 distinct CDR3 sequences, with about an eighth seen just once and roughly 7% held by the top ten. The sequences come from PBMCs, collected at surgery. The receptors shown here come from a male donor with early-stage non-small cell lung cancer. Both conserved end residues are part of each CDR3. Fields, in order: J gene, D gene, V gene, clone size, CDR3 DNA, CDR3 protein. D genes are given only for firm matches. Not all rows give a size; the values are once, few, many and, for expanded clones, a class.

>TRBJ2-1|NA|TRBV11-1|NA
TGTGCCAGCAGCTTAGTACGGGGGAGCTCCTACAATGAGCAGTTCTTC
CASSLVRGSSYNEQFF
>TRBJ2-7|NA|TRBV2|many
TGTGCCAGCAATCCCCGACCAGAGCAGTACTTC
CASNPRPEQYF
>TRBJ2-7|TRBD1|TRBV5-1|many
TGCGCCTCGCAGCGGACAGGGGACCTCTACGAGCAGTACTTC
CASQRTGDLYEQYF
>TRBJ1-1|NA|TRBV29-1|few
TGCAGCGGTACTCTCGGGTCTGAAGCTTTCTTT
CSGTLGSEAFF
>TRBJ2-3|TRBD2|TRBV5-5|few
TGTGCCAGCAGTTTGGACGAGCGGGAGGAGTATTTT
CASSLDEREEYF
>TRBJ2-7|NA|TRBV6-1|NA
TGTGCCAGCGTCTTCGGTGGGCGCTACGAGCAGTACTTC
CASVFGGRYEQYF
>TRBJ2-2|NA|TRBV6-2/TRBV6-3|few
TGTGCCAGCGATCCTCTTGGCGGTTACGCGAACACCGGGGAGCTGTTTTTT
CASDPLGGYANTGELFF
>TRBJ1-1|NA|TRBV10-3|NA
TGTGCCATCAGCGAGGACATGAACACTGAAGCTTTCTTT
CAISEDMNTEAFF
>TRBJ2-3|NA|TRBV9|many
TGTGCCAGCAGCGTATCCGGCAGCCGGACAGATACGCAGTATTTT
CASSVSGSRTDTQYF
>TRBJ2-1|TRBD2|TRBV5-4|NA
TGTGCCAGCAGCGGAGAAGTAGCGGGAACCGAGCAGTTCTTC
CASSGEVAGTEQFF
>TRBJ2-7|NA|TRBV29-1|few
TGCAGCGTTGGCCTGGGCCAAGGGAGGCTCTTCTACTACGAGCAGTACTTC
CSVGLGQGRLFYYEQYF
>TRBJ2-4|NA|TRBV4-3|many
TGCGCCAGCAGCCTGGAACTAGCCAAAAACATTCAGTACTTC
CASSLELAKNIQYF
>TRBJ1-1|NA|TRBV6-5|few
TGTGCCAGCAGTTACTACTGGACAGCTAACACTGAAGCTTTCTTT
CASSYYWTANTEAFF
>TRBJ1-2|NA|TRBV4-2|many
TGTGCCAGCAGCCAAGAAACAACCCTCTATGGCTACACCTTC
CASSQETTLYGYTF
>TRBJ2-1|NA|TRBV4-3|NA
TGCGCCAGCAGCCAAGATGGCGTCGTGGGAGAGCAGTTCTTC
CASSQDGVVGEQFF
>TRBJ2-5|TRBD2|TRBV6-1|NA
TGTGCCAGCAACATGGACAACCGGCGGGGGGAGACCCAGTACTTC
CASNMDNRRGETQYF
>TRBJ2-1|NA|TRBV9|many
TGTGCCAGCAGCGTAAGGAGCGGCTCCTCCTACAATGAGCAGTTCTTC
CASSVRSGSSYNEQFF
>TRBJ1-6|TRBD1|TRBV7-9|NA
TGTGCCAGCAGCTTAGAGGAGGGGGCCGGCTCACCCCTCCACTTT
CASSLEEGAGSPLHF
>TRBJ2-2|NA|TRBV6-5|few
TGTGCCAGCAGCCGGATTAACACCGGGGAGCTGTTTTTT
CASSRINTGELFF
>TRBJ2-7|TRBD1|TRBV7-9|few
TGTGCCAGCAGCCCCGGGACAGTCGCCTACGAGCAGTACTTC
CASSPGTVAYEQYF
>TRBJ1-1|NA|TRBV5-1|NA
TGCGCCAGCAGCTTGGGAAGCCAGATGAACACTGAAGCTTTCTTT
CASSLGSQMNTEAFF
>TRBJ1-1|NA|TRBV5-6|NA
TGTGCCAGCAGCTTGTCACCTATAGCCGGGACTGAAGCTTTCTTT
CASSLSPIAGTEAFF
>TRBJ1-1|TRBD1|TRBV5-1|NA
TGCGCCAGCAGCTTGTTAGCGGGACAGAAGAACACTGAAGCTTTCTTT
CASSLLAGQKNTEAFF
>TRBJ2-4|NA|TRBV3-1|many
TGTGCCAGCAGCCAAGATTTGGCTAGTGGGGGACCTCAGTACTTC
CASSQDLASGGPQYF
>TRBJ1-2|TRBD1|TRBV12-3/TRBV12-4|few
TGTGCCAGCAGTAGCGCAGGGACAGGGACCTATGGCTACACCTTC
CASSSAGTGTYGYTF
>TRBJ1-2|NA|TRBV10-3|many
TGTGCCATCAGTGAGGATGGCGGCTCCTATGGCTACACCTTC
CAISEDGGSYGYTF
>TRBJ1-1|NA|TRBV6-1|NA
TGTGCCAGCAATCAGGGGTATGAAGCTTTCTTT
CASNQGYEAFF
>TRBJ1-1|TRBD1|TRBV27|few
TGTGCCAGCAGTCTAGGACAGGGAAGGTTTCATTTT
CASSLGQGRFHF
>TRBJ2-5|TRBD1|TRBV20-1|NA
TGCAGTGCTGCAGCTTCGGACAGGGGAAGACGAGAGACCCAGTACTTC
CSAAASDRGRRETQYF
>TRBJ1-1|NA|TRBV20-1|many
TGCAGTGCTAGAGCCCCGCCCCGGCGAGGGGCTGAAGCTTTCTTT
CSARAPPRRGAEAFF
>TRBJ2-7|TRBD1|TRBV9|few
TGTGCCAGCAGCGCGACGACAGGGGGCTACGAGCAGTACTTC
CASSATTGGYEQYF
>TRBJ1-5|NA|TRBV30|NA
TGTGCCTGGAGTGAATACGGCAGGGGATTCAATCAGCCCCAGCATTTT
CAWSEYGRGFNQPQHF
>TRBJ2-3|NA|TRBV12-3/TRBV12-4|many
TGTGCCAGCAGTTTCGGCCTACCTAGCACAGATACGCAGTATTTT
CASSFGLPSTDTQYF
>TRBJ2-7|NA|TRBV29-1|once
TGCAGCGTTGGGGGCCCGACAAGGGTGGACGAGCAGTACTTC
CSVGGPTRVDEQYF
>TRBJ2-7|TRBD1|TRBV10-3|many
TGTGCCATCAGTTGGGGACAGGGGGTAGATTACTCCTACGAGCAGTACTTC
CAISWGQGVDYSYEQYF
>TRBJ2-3|TRBD2|TRBV6-6|many
TGTGCCAGCAGTTACATAGCGGGAGGGGGTAGCACAGATACGCAGTATTTT
CASSYIAGGGSTDTQYF
>TRBJ2-7|NA|TRBV12-3/TRBV12-4|NA
TGTGCCAGCAGCAAGGACGACTACGAGCAGTACTTC
CASSKDDYEQYF
>TRBJ2-2|NA|TRBV7-6|NA
TGTGCCAGCAGCATGGGGGGGCCCGGGGAGCTGTTTTTT
CASSMGGPGELFF
>TRBJ1-1|NA|TRBV7-8|few
TGTGCCAGCAGCCCCGTACATGGGACGATCACTGAAGCTTTCTTT
CASSPVHGTITEAFF
>TRBJ2-1|NA|TRBV19|few
TGTGCCAGTAGTATAACACCCGACAATGAGCAGTTCTTC
CASSITPDNEQFF
>TRBJ1-5|NA|TRBV12-3/TRBV12-4|few
TGTGCCAGCAGTTTGAATCAGCCCCAGCATTTT
CASSLNQPQHF
>TRBJ1-5|NA|TRBV5-1|few
TGCGCCAGCAGCTTGGACCCGGGAGGCCAGCCCCAGCATTTT
CASSLDPGGQPQHF
>TRBJ1-1|NA|TRBV7-9|many
TGTGCCAGCAGCTTAGCGGGGGCGAACACTGAAGCTTTCTTT
CASSLAGANTEAFF
>TRBJ2-1|TRBD1|TRBV5-1|few
TGCGCCAGCAGCTCGGGAGGGACAGGGGCCTACAATGAGCAGTTCTTC
CASSSGGTGAYNEQFF
>TRBJ2-1|TRBD2|TRBV6-2/TRBV6-3|NA
TGTGCCAGCAGTCGGATAGCGGGAAATGAGCAGTTCTTC
CASSRIAGNEQFF
>TRBJ2-3|NA|TRBV11-2|few
TGTGCCAGCAGCTCCCGGTTGGGGGCCCGTAGCACAGATACGCAGTATTTT
CASSSRLGARSTDTQYF
>TRBJ1-2|NA|TRBV7-2|NA
TGTGCCAGCAGCTCTAATCTCTTTGGCTACACCTTC
CASSSNLFGYTF
>TRBJ2-3|TRBD2|TRBV30|NA
TGTGCCTTGAGACTAGCGGGGAGCACAGATACGCAGTATTTT
CALRLAGSTDTQYF
>TRBJ2-7|NA|TRBV5-1|few
TGCGCCAGCAGCAACCTTGACAGCTACGAGCAGTACTTC
CASSNLDSYEQYF
>TRBJ2-5|TRBD1|TRBV7-9|NA
TGTGCCAGCAGCTTATATGCGTGTATCGACAGGGCGACTTGTAGCAGGGCGACCCAGTACTTC
CASSLYACIDRATCSRATQYF
>TRBJ2-1|NA|TRBV11-2|few
TGTGCCAGCAGCCTACACCTAGCCTCTGAGCAGTTCTTC
CASSLHLASEQFF
>TRBJ1-1|NA|TRBV28|NA
TGTGTCAGCAAAGTCAGGCTGAACACTGAAGCTTTCTTT
CVSKVRLNTEAFF